This T cell receptor (beta chain) is from a study of blood T cell repertoires in COVID-19. How the authors handled the data: Researchers report that nucleated cell counts were estimated from reference gene primer amplification. Sequencing was performed with immunoSEQ multiplex PCR; in TCRdb, only in-frame clones are kept and a portion is missing. V, J and clone size are taken as reported in that table, and D and trimming were inferred from the DNA itself. The sample consists of 350,000 to 400,000 clones, 90% of them appearing once. CDR1 is MNHEY and CDR2 is SVGAGI in the germline V gene. This CDR3 has 15 residues. V lost 7 bases and J lost 8; bases outside the gene matches: 12.

The clonotype was recovered from a man younger than 35 with active or convalescent COVID-19. Specimen: peripheral blood. The chain links TRBV6-5 to TRBJ1-4; 8 nucleotides line up with TRBD1. The CDR3 region is CASMGQASAEEKLFF. The CDR3 DNA follows: TGTGCCAGCATGGGACAGGCGAGCGCAGAGGAAAAACTGTTTTTT.